This TCR beta chain was captured by sequencing in a study of T-cell reconstitution after alpha-beta-depleted transplantation in children. Study-wide points: After transplant, high TCRbeta diversity at day 60 in some patients arose from surviving recipient T cells and thymic progenitors. Counts and diversity of T cells one year after transplant came mostly from newly produced T cells. The study reportedly traced alpha-beta T cells about two months after transplant to several hundred expanded graft clones.

This clonotype has a count of ten or more. Its antigen is currently unknown. Unique molecular identifiers were incorporated into the prepared TCRbeta library. TCRdb redid the calling of the PCR reads with MiXCR, one entry per CDR3 protein. This repertoire shows 60,000 to 100,000 distinct CDR3 sequences, 15% to 20% found once; its top ten account for approximately 55%. This TCR was sampled from a male patient under 10 years old who had a stem cell transplant for acute lymphoblastic leukemia, so the T cells may come from the graft donor. The sample consisted of PBMCs, mostly from graft donor cells, taken 360 days after TCRalphabeta/CD19-depleted stem cell transplant.

The CDR3 region is CSVVPGLAGAKSYNEQFF. As DNA, the CDR3 is TGCAGCGTTGTACCTGGACTAGCGGGAGCCAAAAGCTACAATGAGCAGTTCTTC. V usage is TRBV29-1 and J usage is TRBJ2-1; TRBD2 matches 13 bases. The germline V gene has CDR1 SQVTM and CDR2 ANQGSEA. The CDR3 is 18 amino acids. The junction had 12 bases not matched to a gene; V was cut back by 4 bases and J by 3 bases.